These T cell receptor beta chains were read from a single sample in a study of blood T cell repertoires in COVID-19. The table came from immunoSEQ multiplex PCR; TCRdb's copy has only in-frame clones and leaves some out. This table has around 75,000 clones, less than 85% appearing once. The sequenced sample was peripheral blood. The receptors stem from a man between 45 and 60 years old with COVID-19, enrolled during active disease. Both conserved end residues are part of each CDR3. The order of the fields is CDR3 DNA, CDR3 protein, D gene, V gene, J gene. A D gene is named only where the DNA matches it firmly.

DNA: TGTGCCAGCAGGTTCCGACAGGCCCACGAATCCGAGCAGTACTTC
CDR3: CASRFRQAHESEQYF
D: NA
V: TRBV7-3
J: TRBJ2-7

DNA: TGTGCCAGCAGGGTGGGGGCTAACACCGGGGAGCTGTTTTTT
CDR3: CASRVGANTGELFF
D: NA
V: TRBV28
J: TRBJ2-2

DNA: TGTGCCAGTAGCGGGTGGGACAGGCAAGATACGCAGTATTTT
CDR3: CASSGWDRQDTQYF
D: TRBD1
V: TRBV19
J: TRBJ2-3

DNA: TGTGCCAGCAGTTACAGCCGGGGAAGTGTCAATCAGCCCCAGCATTTT
CDR3: CASSYSRGSVNQPQHF
D: NA
V: TRBV6-2/TRBV6-3
J: TRBJ1-5

DNA: TGTGCCAGCAGCGGAGTTGCCGGGGAGCTGTTTTTT
CDR3: CASSGVAGELFF
D: NA
V: TRBV7-3
J: TRBJ2-2

DNA: TGTGCCAGCAGTTACTCGAGACAGCAAGAGACCCAGTACTTC
CDR3: CASSYSRQQETQYF
D: NA
V: TRBV6-5
J: TRBJ2-5

DNA: TGTGCCACCTCAGTGGGCCCCTACGAGCAGTACTTC
CDR3: CATSVGPYEQYF
D: NA
V: TRBV10-3
J: TRBJ2-7

DNA: TGTGCCAGCAGTTTACGAAACAGGCAAGACACTGAAGCTTTCTTT
CDR3: CASSLRNRQDTEAFF
D: NA
V: TRBV27
J: TRBJ1-1

DNA: TGTGCCAGCAGTGAGTGGGAGGGCTACACCTTC
CDR3: CASSEWEGYTF
D: NA
V: TRBV2
J: TRBJ1-2

DNA: TGTGCCAGCAGTGATCGGACAGCCGAAGAGACCCAGTACTTC
CDR3: CASSDRTAEETQYF
D: NA
V: TRBV2
J: TRBJ2-5